One sample yielded the 2 T cell receptor beta chains listed below, sequenced in a study of T cell responses to AZD1222 COVID-19 vaccine. The protocol was immunoSEQ multiplex PCR, while the TCRdb copy is restricted to in-frame clones and leaves out a portion. This sample has about 200,000 clones, with under 95% found just once. The source was peripheral blood, collected 28 days after the second AZD1222 dose. These receptors came from an adult who received the AZD1222 COVID-19 vaccine.

The rearrangement joins TRBV6-1 to TRBJ2-5; D might be TRBD2 (5 bases). This CDR3 has 14 amino acids. The V gene lost 1 base and the J gene lost 2 bases, with 8 bases spanning the gap. Germline loops: CDR1 MNHNS, CDR2 SASEGT. CDR3 protein: CASSEGRLQETQYF. CDR3 nucleotides: TGTGCCAGCAGTGAAGGCAGACTACAAGAGACCCAGTACTTC.

The gene calls are TRBV3-1 (or the pseudogene TRBV3-2) and TRBJ2-3; TRBD1 aligns across 8 bases. Germline V lookup: CDR1 LGHDT, CDR2 YNNKEL (reference sequence). J was trimmed by 0 bases and V by 4 bases; bases with no gene match: 3. This CDR3 has 15 amino acids. The CDR3 region is CASSRGQGSTDTQYF. Written as DNA, the CDR3 is TGTGCCAGCAGCCGAGGACAGGGTAGCACAGATACGCAGTATTTT.